This TCR beta chain emerged from a study of T-cell reconstitution after alpha-beta-depleted transplantation in children. The germline V gene has CDR1 DFQATT and CDR2 SNEGSKA (reference sequence). This CDR3 has 14 amino acids. As concerns this clonotype: At one of its ends the junction is not consistent with the germline gene, which may arise from a read error.

Preparation of the TCRbeta library used unique molecular identifiers. TCRdb reanalysed the PCR reads using MiXCR and keeps one entry per CDR3 protein. The sample has 500,000 to 600,000 distinct CDR3 sequences, approximately 32% seen once; the top ten hold 2.4%. The sample here was PBMCs from the stem cell graft donor, taken from the stem cell graft. This sequence joins TRBV20-1 and TRBJ2-6; perhaps TRBD1 as D (5 bases). This receptor was taken from a human donor who donated a stem cell graft to a child with aplastic anemia. CDR3 sequence reads: CSALPGSGANGLTF. The CDR3 coding sequence is TGCAGTGCCTTGCCGGGCTCTGGGGCCAACGGCCTGACTTTC.